The 32 T cell receptor beta chains presented below share a single source sample, sequenced in a study of tumor-infiltrating lymphocytes in primary liver carcinoma. Germline DNA was also extracted, and blood RNA derived from unsorted whole blood. A primer in the constant region served to generate TCR beta cDNA from approximately 450 ng of total RNA. ARM-PCR was slightly modified, and three nested multiplex PCR rounds with it gave rise to the TCR beta libraries. Amplification in the first two PCR rounds was performed using TRBV1-TRBV30 forward primers and a C-beta reverse primer for roughly 9 cycles each. TCRdb reprocessed the multiplex PCR reads via MiXCR and lists one record per CDR3 protein. The sample lists about 330,000 distinct CDR3 sequences, almost 65% occurring once. Sequenced: peripheral blood. The receptors were gathered from a middle-aged man with primary liver carcinoma and hepatitis B virus infection.

A remark on this clonotype: This clone may be a read error of a much larger clone one base away. V and J are TRBV6-5 and TRBJ1-4, with a tentative D call TRBD1 (5 bases). There are 16 residues in the CDR3. Trimming took off 3 bases at V and 3 bases at J, with 14 bases between the two ends. Per germline, CDR1 MNHEY and CDR2 SVGAGI. DNA of the CDR3: TGTGCCAGCAGTTATCTCCCAAGGGGAGCTAATGAAAAACTGTTTTTT. Its translation is CASSYLPRGANEKLFF.

Regarding this clonotype: An end of the junction does not agree with germline; a read error may underlie this. The genes are TRBV7-8 and TRBJ2-3; D is uncertain. The CDR3 spans 14 residues. Germline assignment: CDR1 SGHVS and CDR2 FQNEAQ. CDR3 coding DNA: TGTGGCAGCTCTCCCGCCACCAAGCGAGATAGGCAGTATTTT. Translating it yields CGSSPATKRDRQYF.

This rearrangement joins TRBV19 to TRBJ2-1; D unresolved. This CDR3 is built from 13 residues. V was clipped by 3 bases and J by 6 bases, with 9 bases between them. CDR1 is LNHDA, CDR2 SQIVND, per germline (reference sequence). In DNA form, the CDR3 reads TGTGCCAGTAGTATCCCCCCGGTCAATGAGCAGTTCTTC. It translates to CASSIPPVNEQFF.

Comments on this clonotype: Relative to the germline gene, one junction end is altered; a read error may explain this. V usage is TRBV29-1 and J usage is TRBJ2-3, with a tentative D call TRBD2 (5 bases). The germline V gene encodes CDR1 SQVTM and CDR2 ANQGSEA. The CDR3 consists of 14 residues. DNA of the CDR3: TGCAGCGTATTGGGTCCTTCTAGCACAGATATGCAGTATTTT. It is translated as CSVLGPSSTDMQYF.

A few counts support this clonotype. The chain uses TRBV14 and TRBJ1-1, with D possibly being TRBD1 (6 bases). Germline values: CDR1 SGHDN, CDR2 FVKESK. Trimming took off 4 bases at V and 1 base at J, with 10 bases between the two ends. The length of the CDR3 is 14 residues. DNA of the CDR3: TGTGCCAGCAGCCGGGACATAAAGAACACTGAAGCTTTCTTT. Amino acid sequence: CASSRDIKNTEAFF.

Ten or more counts support this clonotype. The rearrangement joins TRBV6-1 to TRBJ1-2, with 7 bases lining up with TRBD1. Germline CDR1 is MNHNS and CDR2 is SASEGT. This CDR3 has 15 residues. V trimming: 0 bases; J trimming: 5 bases; junction bases outside the gene matches: 6. CDR3 amino acids: CASSEALGTAYGYTF. CDR3 DNA: TGTGCCAGCAGTGAAGCATTGGGGACAGCATATGGCTACACCTTC.

This clonotype was counted ten times or more. The V gene is TRBV4-2, the J gene TRBJ2-3; 7 bases agree with TRBD2. CDR1 is LGHNA and CDR2 is YNFKEQ in the germline V gene. This CDR3 is 18 amino acids long. The ends lost 0 bases at V and 4 bases at J; junction bases unmatched: 13. The DNA of the CDR3 is TGTGCCAGCAGCCAAGAAGGGTATGAGCGGGATTTGCCAGATACGCAGTATTTT. It is translated as CASSQEGYERDLPDTQYF.

This clonotype was recorded many times. The CDR3 DNA sequence: TGTGCCAGCAGCCGATACCGGGAAAACTATGGCTACACCTTC. Translation: CASSRYRENYGYTF. This chain links TRBV11-2 with TRBJ1-2; no clear D gene. CDR3 length equals 14 residues. The V gene's germline CDR1 is SGHAT and CDR2 FQNNGV. Trimming left V 5 bases short and J 2 bases short, with 12 bases between.

This clonotype came up many times. This chain connects TRBV29-1 to TRBJ2-7, with 10 bases matching TRBD1. Germline lookup yields CDR1 SQVTM and CDR2 ANQGSEA. V was pared by 7 bases and J by 3 bases, with 6 bases of the junction left unmatched. The CDR3 is 13 residues long. The CDR3 here is CSATGTGDYEQYF. The CDR3 nucleotides read TGCAGCGCCACCGGGACAGGGGACTACGAGCAGTACTTC.

Details on this clonotype: This may arise from a read error, as a much more abundant clone is one base away. This chain uses TRBV4-1 with TRBJ2-3; 8 bases map to TRBD2. This CDR3 has 14 amino acids. The germline CDR1 and CDR2 sequences are MGHRA and YSYEKL. CDR3 sequence reads: CASSQSGSTYTQYF. In DNA form, the CDR3 reads TGCGCCAGCAGCCAGAGCGGGAGCACATATACGCAGTATTTT.

This clonotype was picked up many times. The rearrangement joins TRBV12-3 or TRBV12-4 to TRBJ2-3; D uncertain. V dropped 3 bases and J dropped 0 bases, with 1 base sitting between them. The CDR3 covers 12 residues. The CDR3 nucleotides read TGTGCCAGCAGTTTCAGCACAGATACGCAGTATTTT. It codes for CASSFSTDTQYF.

As regards this clonotype: The junction shows a germline mismatch at one end, possibly a read error. The CDR3 loop is CSSSLGRVSEQYF. The CDR3 nucleotides are TGTTCCAGCAGCTTGGGTCGGGTTTCCGAGCAGTACTTT. The chain recombines TRBV5-6 with TRBJ2-7, with D hard to call. Germline-derived CDR1 and CDR2 are SGHDT and YYEEEE. The CDR3 spans 13 residues. The full variable domain, with the rest looked up from reference TRBV5-6 and TRBJ2-7, is DAGVTQSPTHLIKTRGQQVTLRCSPKSGHDTVSWYQQALGQGPQFIFQYYEEEERQRGNFPDRFSGHQFPNYSSELNVNALLLGDSALYLCSSSLGRVSEQYFGPGTRLTVT.

With respect to this clonotype: The junction shows a germline mismatch at one end, possibly a read error. V gene TRBV19 combines with J gene TRBJ2-5, with a tentative D call TRBD2 (6 bases). This CDR3 comprises 14 residues. Germline V gene sequence: CDR1 LNHDA, CDR2 SQIVND (reference sequence). CDR3 sequence reads: CASSGRLDGETHYF. For the CDR3, the DNA is TGTGCCAGTAGTGGAAGACTAGATGGAGAGACCCATTACTTC.

Details on this clonotype: The missing conserved phenylalanine or tryptophan at the end of this CDR3 makes a read error likely. The CDR3 spells CASSYLGLAGVLYNGQFL. The CDR3 region has the DNA TGTGCCAGCAGTTACTTGGGCCTAGCGGGAGTTCTCTACAATGGGCAGTTCTTA. The chain combines TRBV6-2 or TRBV6-3 with TRBJ2-1, with 10 bases identical to TRBD2. The CDR3 is 18 residues long. The V gene's germline CDR1 is MNHEY and CDR2 SVGEGT.

This clonotype has a single count. The chain uses TRBV29-1 and TRBJ2-7; 10 nucleotides align to TRBD2. Germline CDR1 SQVTM, CDR2 ANQGSEA. CDR3 length: 15 residues. The CDR3 is CIVAGLARMIYEQYF. The CDR3 nucleotides read TGCATCGTGGCGGGACTAGCGCGCATGATCTACGAGCAGTACTTC.

As regards this clonotype: Being one base from a much bigger clone, this may be a read error. The chain is built from TRBV10-3 and TRBJ2-3; no reliable D call. Trimming took off 4 bases at V and 6 bases at J, with 11 bases between the two ends. The CDR3 sequence is 13 residues long. Germline CDR1 ENHRY, CDR2 SYGVKD. CDR3 sequence reads: CAISGSGWDTQYF. CDR3 sequence (DNA): TGTGCCATCAGTGGCTCTGGGTGGGATACGCAGTATTTT.

In this sample, this clonotype turned up many times. This chain joins TRBV5-4 and TRBJ2-3; no clear D gene. The V gene lost 1 base and the J gene lost 2 bases, with 8 bases spanning the gap. Germline V CDR1 and CDR2: SGHNT, YYREEE (reference sequence). The length of the CDR3 is 14 residues. The CDR3 coding sequence is TGTGCCAGCAGCTTGCCGGGTTACACAGATACGCAGTATTTT. It is translated as CASSLPGYTDTQYF.

For this clonotype: Since a much larger clone is just one base distant, this may be a read error. The V call is TRBV5-4, the J call TRBJ1-2; TRBD1 aligns across 7 bases. Per the germline V gene, CDR1 is SGHNT and CDR2 is YYREEE (reference sequence). CDR3 length: 16 amino acids. After removal of 4 bases from V and 1 base from J, the junction contained 10 bases not matched to a gene. The CDR3 DNA follows: TGTGCCAGCAGCAGCTCCGGGACAGCTCGTAACTATGGCTACACCTTC. Protein sequence: CASSSSGTARNYGYTF.

V gene TRBV10-3 combines with J gene TRBJ2-6; 9 bases align to TRBD2. CDR3 length equals 18 residues. V was pared by 1 base and J by 0 bases, with 4 bases of the junction left unmatched. Per the germline V gene, CDR1 is ENHRY and CDR2 is SYGVKD. DNA for the CDR3: TGTGCCATCAGTGAGTTTGTTAGCGGGAGCTCTGGGGCCAACGTCCTGACTTTC. Protein: CAISEFVSGSSGANVLTF.

Concerning this clonotype: This may stem from a read error, because a much larger clone lies one nucleotide away. The chain couples TRBV6-2 or TRBV6-3 to TRBJ2-5, with TRBD1 matching 7 bases. Germline V gives CDR1 MNHEY, CDR2 SVGEGT. Unmatched junction bases numbered 6, after V lost 10 bases and J lost 1 base. This CDR3 has 13 residues. The CDR3, as DNA: TGTGCCATCACCCGACAGGGCCAAGAGACCCAGTACTTC. Protein: CAITRQGQETQYF.

As to this clonotype: Mismatch with germline at one junction end may stem from a read error. This chain uses TRBV28 with TRBJ2-1; 10 bases are shared with TRBD2. CDR1 is MDHEN and CDR2 is SYDVKM in the germline V gene. The CDR3 runs 16 residues. The CDR3 DNA is TGTGCCAGCAGTCCCAGGCTAGCGGGAGTATACAATGGGCAGTTCTTC. This sequence encodes CASSPRLAGVYNGQFF.

At least ten counts were recorded for this clonotype. The chain carries TRBV11-2 and TRBJ2-5; 8 bases are a match to TRBD2. This CDR3 has 16 amino acids. Germline CDR1 reads SGHAT; CDR2 reads FQNNGV. The junction had 8 bases not matched to a gene; V was cut back by 1 base and J by 4 bases. Here the CDR3 reads CASSLGARGGGETQYF. CDR3 DNA: TGTGCCAGCAGCTTAGGGGCCCGGGGGGGGGGAGAGACCCAGTACTTC.

Only a few counts were recorded for this clonotype. A single base separates this from a much larger clone, so it may be a read error. This chain uses TRBV6-5 with TRBJ2-7, with 9 bases aligning to TRBD1. The CDR3 extends over 13 amino acids. Per germline, CDR1 MNHEY and CDR2 SVGAGI. CDR3 loop: CANSYSTGGAQYF. The CDR3 DNA sequence: TGTGCCAACAGTTACTCCACAGGGGGCGCGCAGTACTTC.

The genes are TRBV28 and TRBJ2-3; D is perhaps TRBD2 (5 bases). The CDR3 covers 15 residues. Trimming stripped 2 bases from V and 4 bases from J, with 13 bases between. Germline loops: CDR1 MDHEN, CDR2 SYDVKM. The CDR3 coding sequence is TGTGCCAGCAGTTTAGTCCGACTAAACGCAGATACGCAGTATTTT. It codes for CASSLVRLNADTQYF.

As for this clonotype: This sequence may be a read error, since a much larger clone differs from it by one base. This sequence joins TRBV6-5 and TRBJ2-1; 8 positions match TRBD1. Germline V gene data show CDR1 as MNHEY and CDR2 as SVGAGI. The CDR3 has 15 amino acids. The CDR3 DNA reads TGTGCCAGCAGTTACGGGACAGGAGCTTACAATGAGCGGTTCTTC. Encoded protein: CASSYGTGAYNERFF.

Comments on this clonotype: An end of the junction differs from the germline gene, which may be a read error. V and J are TRBV12-3 or TRBV12-4 and TRBJ1-6, with TRBD1 matching over 11 bases. The CDR3 loop spans 15 amino acids. As DNA, the CDR3 is TGTGCCAGCAGCCCCTGGACAGGGGGCAATTCACCCCTCCACTTC. The encoded protein is CASSPWTGGNSPLHF.

The count of this clonotype is one. One end of the junction does not line up with germline, which may come from a read error. This chain joins TRBV11-2 and TRBJ2-3; the D is unclear. From germline, CDR1 is SGHAT and CDR2 FQNNGV. The CDR3 totals 20 residues. CDR3 protein: CACSPQRVAALRPSIDTQYF. The CDR3 DNA is TGTGCCTGCAGCCCACAAAGGGTCGCGGCCCTACGCCCCAGCATAGATACGCAGTATTTT.

This clonotype has a single count. V is TRBV11-2 and J is TRBJ2-1; 12 nucleotides line up with TRBD2. V lost 5 bases, J lost 11 bases, and 7 bases stayed unmatched. CDR1 and CDR2 (germline): SGHAT, FQNNGV. This CDR3 has 14 residues. DNA for the CDR3: TGTGCCAGCAGCGAGGGACTAGCGGGCGATAAGCAGTTCTTC. Residues: CASSEGLAGDKQFF.

The chain carries TRBV18 and TRBJ2-3; D uncertain. There are 12 residues in the CDR3. Germline V CDR1 and CDR2: KGHSH, LQKENI. With 3 bases removed from V and 5 bases from J, the gap between germline ends came to 6 bases. Here the CDR3 DNA reads TGTGCCAGCTCACCCACTGGAGATACGCAGTATTTT. As protein: CASSPTGDTQYF. The entire variable domain, with the rest obtained from reference TRBV18 and TRBJ2-3, is as follows: NAGVMQNPRHLVRRRGQEARLRCSPMKGHSHVYWYRQLPEEGLKFMVYLQKENIIDESGMPKERFSAEFPKEGPSILRIQQVVRGDSAAYFCASSPTGDTQYFGPGTRLTVL.

The chain employs TRBV11-2 and TRBJ2-7, with D possibly being TRBD1 (6 bases). Germline-derived CDR1 and CDR2 are SGHAT and FQNNGV. V lost 4 bases, J lost 9 bases, and 16 bases lay in between. CDR3 size: 13 residues. Here the CDR3 DNA reads TGTGCCAGCAGCTCCAAAGCCAGGACAGCGCAGTACTTC. This sequence encodes CASSSKARTAQYF.

About this clonotype itself: Lacking the conserved final phenylalanine or tryptophan, this CDR3 likely reflects a read error. V gene TRBV6-1 combines with J gene TRBJ2-7; the match to TRBD1 covers 7 bases. Per the germline V gene, CDR1 is MNHNS and CDR2 is SASEGT. V was clipped by 6 bases and J by 0 bases; unmatched bases: 8. The CDR3 is 15 residues long. The CDR3: CASRNPGGRSYEQYL. CDR3 nucleotides: TGTGCCAGCAGAAATCCAGGGGGTCGCTCCTACGAGCAGTACTTA.

A word on this clonotype: One end of the junction fails to match germline, which may point to a read error. The rearrangement joins TRBV30 to TRBJ2-3; TRBD2 agrees at 7 bases. Germline V gene sequence: CDR1 GTSNPN, CDR2 SVGIG (reference sequence). The CDR3 covers 14 residues. CDR3 loop: CACSVAGATGTQYF. CDR3 nucleotides: TGTGCCTGTAGTGTAGCGGGTGCAACGGGTACGCAGTATTTT.